Listed here are 32 T cell receptor beta chains from one sample, sequenced in a study of blood T cells in healthy people across ages. Together with a sample-barcoded 5' primer, a J-beta primer mix was included in a second PCR lasting about 6 to 11 cycles. TCRdb re-called the 5' RACE reads through MiXCR, storing one row per CDR3 protein. The sample contains about 1.5 million distinct CDR3 sequences, approximately 43% of which appear only once. The sequenced sample was blood. The source of these receptors is a woman aged 18-29 years in good health.

This clonotype was counted a few times. This rearrangement joins TRBV7-2 to TRBJ1-1; unclear D gene. Trimming removed 0 bases at V and 3 bases at J, with 17 bases between. CDR3 length: 17 amino acids. Germline lookup yields CDR1 SGHTA and CDR2 FQGNSA. The CDR3 region is CASSLAIGRGRDTEAFF. The CDR3 nucleotides are TGTGCCAGCAGCTTAGCGATTGGGCGAGGTAGGGACACTGAAGCTTTCTTT.

This clonotype was observed many times. This chain connects TRBV6-2 or TRBV6-3 to TRBJ2-7, with unresolved D. The CDR3 loop spans 12 amino acids. The germline CDR1 and CDR2 sequences are MNHEY and SVGEGT. Trimming shortened V by 2 bases and J by 0 bases, and 2 bases separated the two germline ends. The CDR3 here is CASSYPSYEQYF. Written as DNA, the CDR3 is TGTGCCAGCAGTTACCCCTCCTACGAGCAGTACTTC.

The CDR3 nucleotides are TGCAGTGCTAGTATGGGACAAGAGACCCAGTACTTC. Translated, it gives CSASMGQETQYF. The chain is built from TRBV20-1 and TRBJ2-5; no reliable D call. There are 12 residues in the CDR3. The germline V gene encodes CDR1 DFQATT and CDR2 SNEGSKA (reference sequence). V gave up 3 bases and J gave up 2 bases, with 7 bases separating them.

This sequence joins TRBV6-5 and TRBJ2-1; a possible D gene is TRBD1 (6 bases). Looked up from germline, CDR1 is MNHEY and CDR2 is SVGAGI. CDR3 size: 16 residues. The ends were cut back, 8 bases at V and 6 bases at J, with 23 bases in the middle. The CDR3 reads CASDLQGPGSGNEQFF. For the CDR3, the DNA is TGTGCCAGCGATCTACAGGGTCCGGGGAGTGGCAATGAGCAGTTCTTC.

The CDR3 is CASSIGPTYEQYF. The CDR3 DNA follows: TGTGCCAGTAGTATCGGGCCGACCTACGAGCAGTACTTC. The J gene is TRBJ2-7, the V gene TRBV19, with D uncertain. The CDR3 extends over 13 amino acids. From germline, CDR1 is LNHDA and CDR2 SQIVND (reference sequence). The V end lost 3 bases, the J end lost 2 bases, and 8 bases lay between the germline ends.

This clonotype was seen a few times. The chain links TRBV12-3 or TRBV12-4 to TRBJ2-1, with 7 bases aligning to TRBD2. The V segment lost 7 bases and the J segment 7 bases; nucleotides outside the gene matches: 10. The CDR3 has 14 amino acids. The CDR3 loop is CASTWASGPNEQFF. The CDR3 nucleotides are TGTGCCAGCACCTGGGCTAGCGGCCCGAATGAGCAGTTCTTC.

The chain recombines TRBV12-3 or TRBV12-4 with TRBJ2-7, with 8 bases fitting TRBD2. Trimming at V came to 4 bases and at J to 3 bases, leaving 8 bases not matched to a gene. The CDR3 extends over 15 amino acids. CDR3 in DNA: TGTGCCAGCAGTTGGGGTGCACTAGCGGACTACGAGCAGTACTTC. This encodes CASSWGALADYEQYF.

In its sample, this clonotype was seen many times. The rearrangement joins TRBV4-3 to TRBJ2-5; 8 positions agree with TRBD2. V shed 0 bases and J 6 bases; nucleotides not matched to a gene: 6. This CDR3 has 15 residues. Germline CDR1 LGHNA, CDR2 YSLEER. CDR3 sequence: CASSQEVTGGKTQYF. The CDR3 DNA follows: TGCGCCAGCAGCCAAGAGGTTACGGGAGGGAAGACCCAGTACTTC.

This clonotype was counted between two and nine times. V and J are TRBV7-2 and TRBJ2-7; D assignment may be TRBD1 or TRBD2 (5 bases each). Between the trimmed V and J ends, which lost 1 base and 2 bases, there was a span of 9 bases. Germline V CDR1 and CDR2: SGHTA, FQGNSA. This CDR3 is 14 amino acids long. CDR3 in DNA: TGTGCCAGCAGCTTAGAGGGGAGTACCTACGAGCAGTACTTC. Its translation is CASSLEGSTYEQYF. The variable domain in full, completed from reference TRBV7-2 and TRBJ2-7, reads GAGVSQSPSNKVTEKGKDVELRCDPISGHTALYWYRQSLGQGLEFLIYFQGNSAPDKSGLPSDRFSAERTGGSVSTLTIQRTQQEDSAVYLCASSLEGSTYEQYFGPGTRLTVT.

This chain connects TRBV7-9 to TRBJ1-4; 11 positions agree with TRBD1. This CDR3 has 16 residues. Germline CDR1 SEHNR, CDR2 FQNEAQ (reference sequence). The J segment lost 6 bases and the V segment lost 5 bases, leaving 8 bases of the junction unmatched. The CDR3 spells CASSPLAGQGDEKLFF. CDR3 nucleotide sequence: TGTGCCAGCAGCCCCCTAGCGGGACAGGGGGATGAAAAACTGTTTTTT.

This clonotype has more than one count but fewer than ten. The gene calls are TRBV7-2 and TRBJ2-1; D is unclear. CDR3 length: 14 amino acids. Germline V lookup: CDR1 SGHTA, CDR2 FQGNSA. Trimming took 2 bases from V and 8 from J, leaving 13 bases between them. The CDR3 is CASSLLSGRDEQFF. CDR3 bases: TGTGCCAGCAGCTTACTGAGTGGCCGCGATGAGCAGTTCTTC.

V usage is TRBV10-3 and J usage is TRBJ1-2; TRBD1 matches 10 bases. CDR1 ENHRY and CDR2 SYGVKD come from the germline V gene. There are 15 residues in the CDR3. V dropped 0 bases and J dropped 9; count of bases not matched to a gene: 7. The CDR3 region has the DNA TGTGCCATCAGTGAGTCGGGGTTGACAGGGGGCAGCTACACCTTC. Translating gives CAISESGLTGGSYTF.

This clonotype was detected only once. A much more abundant neighbour one base away suggests this may be a read error. The rearrangement joins TRBV20-1 to TRBJ2-5; 11 nucleotides agree with TRBD2. J gave up 11 bases and V 3 bases, and 11 bases lay outside the gene matches. The CDR3 runs to 14 residues. The germline V gene has CDR1 DFQATT and CDR2 SNEGSKA (reference sequence). CDR3 protein: CSARGLAEHNEQYF. In DNA form, the CDR3 reads TGCAGTGCTAGGGGACTAGCGGAGCACAATGAGCAGTACTTC.

The genes are TRBV12-3 or TRBV12-4 and TRBJ2-1; 10 bases agree with TRBD1. Gene TRBJ2-7 matches the end of the DNA better, so the J call may be wrong. There are 19 residues in the CDR3. The CDR3 protein is CASSLLYRDRGYSYNEQYF. The CDR3 nucleotides read TGTGCCAGCAGTCTACTATACCGGGACAGGGGTTACTCCTACAATGAGCAGTACTTC.

This clonotype was seen a few times. CDR3 residues: CAPRGIPHGYTF. As DNA, the CDR3 is TGTGCCCCTCGGGGGATTCCCCATGGCTACACCTTC. J is TRBJ1-2 and V is TRBV10-3, with TRBD1 as a possible D gene (5 bases). Germline V gives CDR1 ENHRY, CDR2 SYGVKD. V was shortened by 11 bases and J by 6 bases, with 16 bases between the two germline ends. The CDR3 extends over 12 amino acids.

The sample holds a few counts of this clonotype. This chain joins TRBV12-3 or TRBV12-4 and TRBJ1-1; 7 bases are shared with TRBD1. CDR3 length equals 13 residues. The V and J ends lost 7 bases and 3 bases, in that order; junction bases with no gene match: 5. Here the CDR3 DNA reads TGTGCCAGCACACCGGGACAGCACACTGAAGCTTTCTTT. It codes for CASTPGQHTEAFF.

This clonotype was observed once. The chain recombines TRBV4-1 with TRBJ2-1, with D uncertain. Germline assignment: CDR1 MGHRA and CDR2 YSYEKL. This CDR3 has 12 residues. The V end was cut by 1 base, the J end by 13 bases, with 11 bases between. The CDR3 DNA reads as TGCGCCAGCAGCCAAGGTTCTGGGAACCAGTTCTTC. Its translation: CASSQGSGNQFF.

Details on this clonotype: With a much larger clone just one base away, this may be a read error. The chain joins TRBV7-2 to TRBJ2-1; D gene unclear. Looked up from germline, CDR1 is SGHTA and CDR2 is FQGNSA. The CDR3 has 11 residues. V was pared by 4 bases and J by 10 bases, with 8 bases between. In DNA, the CDR3 is TGTGCCAGCAGCTCACTCGTGGAGCAGTTCTTC. It is translated as CASSSLVEQFF.

The rearrangement links TRBV7-2 to TRBJ2-2; D is unresolved. The V gene lost 1 base and the J gene lost 7 bases, with 4 bases spanning the gap. The CDR3 length is 12 residues. The V gene's germline CDR1 is SGHTA and CDR2 FQGNSA. The CDR3 is CASSLGNGELFF. CDR3 nucleotide sequence: TGTGCCAGCAGCTTAGGGAACGGGGAGCTGTTTTTT.

The rearrangement links TRBV12-3 or TRBV12-4 to TRBJ2-5; 9 bases match TRBD2. The CDR3 totals 17 residues. V lost 2 bases, J lost 5 bases, and 12 bases stayed unmatched. This CDR3 reads CASSLCCGGGAFETQYF. In DNA, the CDR3 is TGTGCCAGCAGTTTATGTTGTGGCGGGGGGGCCTTTGAGACCCAGTACTTC.

This clonotype has only one observation. CDR3 in DNA: TGTGCCAGCAATGGGGGATGGGGGCATGGTGAAGCTTTCTTT. It codes for CASNGGWGHGEAFF. V usage is TRBV28 and J usage is TRBJ1-1; tentatively, D is TRBD1 (6 bases). Looked up from germline, CDR1 is MDHEN and CDR2 is SYDVKM. The CDR3 has 14 residues. Trimming removed 7 bases at V and 7 bases at J, with 19 bases between.

V usage is TRBV5-6 and J usage is TRBJ1-1, with D uncertain. Germline V lookup: CDR1 SGHDT, CDR2 YYEEEE. The CDR3 length is 16 residues. V shed 0 bases and J shed 5 bases, with 17 bases lying between them. CDR3 amino acids: CASSLAFRGRRTEAFF. The CDR3 nucleotides are TGTGCCAGCAGCTTGGCTTTTCGGGGTAGGCGGACTGAAGCTTTCTTT.

The rearrangement joins TRBV6-5 to TRBJ2-2, with 7 bases matching TRBD1. V lost 7 bases and J lost 5; bases outside the gene matches: 7. The germline V gene has CDR1 MNHEY and CDR2 SVGAGI. The CDR3 covers 14 residues. CDR3 loop: CASTRQGKTGELFF. As DNA, the CDR3 is TGTGCCAGCACCCGACAGGGTAAAACCGGGGAGCTGTTTTTT.

The V call is TRBV4-1, the J call TRBJ2-5, with D perhaps given as TRBD1 or TRBD2 (5 bases each). CDR1 and CDR2 from the germline V gene are MGHRA and YSYEKL. Between the trimmed V and J ends, which lost 0 bases and 4 bases, there was a span of 15 bases. This CDR3 contains 16 residues. The CDR3 loop reads CASSQEGENEGETQYF. For the CDR3, the DNA is TGCGCCAGCAGCCAAGAAGGGGAGAATGAGGGAGAGACCCAGTACTTC.

This clonotype was seen at least ten times. The junction differs from germline at one of its ends, possibly a read error. V gene TRBV12-3 or TRBV12-4 combines with J gene TRBJ2-7; 10 bases agree with TRBD1. CDR3 length: 14 amino acids. CDR3: CASSLGTGVYEQYF. The CDR3 DNA is TGTGCCAGCAGCTTAGGGACAGGGGTATACGAGCAGTACTTC.

The chain couples TRBV4-3 to TRBJ2-7; D may be TRBD2 (5 bases). The tail of the sequence fits TRBJ2-5 better, so the J call may be wrong. Germline values: CDR1 LGHNA, CDR2 YSLEER. CDR3 size: 14 residues. The DNA for the CDR3 is TGCGCCAGCAGCTCCGGGATCTCGGACGGGACCCAGTACTTC. Encoded protein: CASSSGISDGTQYF.

A few counts support this clonotype. The chain uses TRBV4-2 and TRBJ2-3; D call uncertain. This CDR3 contains 14 residues. Germline loops: CDR1 LGHNA, CDR2 YNFKEQ. V was clipped by 2 bases and J by 4 bases, with 10 bases between them. The CDR3 DNA sequence: TGTGCCAGCAGCCAAAGTCAAGTGGCAGATACGCAGTATTTT. This gives the protein CASSQSQVADTQYF.

The V gene is TRBV24-1, the J gene TRBJ2-3; a weak D match, TRBD1 (6 bases). This CDR3 comprises 13 residues. V shed 4 bases and J shed 8 bases, with 12 bases lying between them. The germline gives CDR1 KGHDR, CDR2 SFDVKD. DNA for the CDR3: TGTGCCACCAGTGACCCAGGGGTGGCTACGCAGTATTTT. Translation: CATSDPGVATQYF.

The rearrangement uses TRBV5-1 and TRBJ2-1, with a tentative D call TRBD2 (6 bases). This CDR3 contains 17 residues. Looked up from germline, CDR1 is SGHRS and CDR2 is YFSETQ. V lost 1 base to trimming and J lost 8 bases, with 22 bases between them. The CDR3 is CASSLPRRGTDGHEQFF. The CDR3 DNA sequence: TGCGCCAGCAGCTTGCCCAGACGGGGGACGGATGGGCATGAGCAGTTCTTC. The variable domain in full, completed from reference TRBV5-1 and TRBJ2-1, reads KAGVTQTPRYLIKTRGQQVTLSCSPISGHRSVSWYQQTPGQGLQFLFEYFSETQRNKGNFPGRFSGRQFSNSRSEMNVSTLELGDSALYLCASSLPRRGTDGHEQFFGPGTRLTVL.

The rearrangement links TRBV12-3 or TRBV12-4 to TRBJ2-5; tentatively, D is TRBD1 or TRBD2 (5 bases each). CDR3 length: 12 residues. V was clipped by 4 bases and J by 9 bases, with 12 bases between them. CDR3 loop: CASSWGSTPQYF. As DNA, the CDR3 is TGTGCCAGCAGTTGGGGGTCCACTCCCCAGTACTTC.

Here the CDR3 reads CASSDSVPYNEQFF. In DNA, the CDR3 is TGCGCCAGCAGCGATAGCGTCCCCTACAATGAGCAGTTCTTC. The chain links TRBV5-1 to TRBJ2-1, with a weak D call TRBD2 (5 bases). V gave up 4 bases and J gave up 2 bases, with 10 bases separating them. Germline CDR1 SGHRS, CDR2 YFSETQ. This CDR3 is built from 14 residues.

This clonotype was observed a few times. The chain combines TRBV12-3 or TRBV12-4 with TRBJ2-7; D unclear. The V end lost 6 bases, the J end lost 4 bases, and 13 bases lay between the germline ends. The CDR3 loop spans 13 amino acids. The CDR3 bases are TGTGCCAGCAGCCCCACCCGAATATACGAGCAGTACTTC. Protein product: CASSPTRIYEQYF.